The next 25 T cell receptor beta chains were all read from a single sample in a study of human T cells and chemical hapten exposure. Time point: pre-sensitization, week 0. Treatment described: therapeutic diphenylcyclopropenone sensitization with weekly scalp DPC. Each CDR3 protein gets one entry after TCRdb re-called the RACE reads with MiXCR. The sample yields 180,000 or so distinct CDR3 sequences, 25% to 30% seen once. The sequences come from whole blood, collected in connection with sensitization to the hapten diphenylcyclopropenone (DPC). Receptors were obtained from a woman aged 25 to 45 with alopecia areata. Some clones in this sample may be carry-over from other donors' samples.

This clonotype has a count of ten or more. The chain recombines TRBV7-8 with TRBJ2-7, with TRBD2 matching over 9 bases. V gave up 5 bases and J gave up 2 bases; unmatched junction bases: 7. The CDR3 contains 15 residues. Germline V lookup: CDR1 SGHVS, CDR2 FQNEAQ. The CDR3 DNA sequence: TGTGCCAGCAGCGCCCAAGCGGGAGGACCCTACGAGCAGTACTTC. Protein: CASSAQAGGPYEQYF.

This clonotype was seen just once. The CDR3 carries no conserved terminal phenylalanine or tryptophan, so it likely arises from a read error. The chain recombines TRBV30 with TRBJ1-6; D not resolved. This CDR3 comprises 13 residues. CDR1 and CDR2 (germline): GTSNPN, SVGIG (reference sequence). Between the trimmed V and J ends, which lost 2 bases and 4 bases, there was a span of 6 bases. CDR3 amino acids: CAWSPLYNSPLHS. CDR3 sequence (DNA): TGTGCCTGGAGTCCTCTTTATAATTCACCCCTCCACTCT.

This clonotype occurred a few times. V is TRBV5-1 and J is TRBJ2-7; perhaps TRBD2 as D (6 bases). The CDR3 is 15 residues long. The V end was cut by 7 bases, the J end by 7 bases, with 24 bases between. The germline V gene encodes CDR1 SGHRS and CDR2 YFSETQ. The chain's CDR3 is CASEPGSPLSGEQYF. For the CDR3, the DNA is TGCGCCAGCGAACCCGGGAGCCCTCTTTCTGGTGAGCAGTACTTC.

This clonotype was found a few times. The chain links TRBV5-1 to TRBJ2-3; D remains ambiguous. The CDR3 covers 15 residues. The ends were cut back, 2 bases at V and 1 base at J, with 11 bases in the middle. Per the germline V gene, CDR1 is SGHRS and CDR2 is YFSETQ. For the CDR3, the DNA is TGCGCCAGCAGCTTAAGGCCCACGGGCACAGATACGCAGTATTTT. It translates to CASSLRPTGTDTQYF.

The chain employs TRBV29-1 and TRBJ2-7, with 10 nucleotides matching TRBD2. The CDR3 is 16 amino acids. Germline trimming cut 3 bases from V and 3 bases from J; bases unmatched to any gene: 11. Germline V CDR1 and CDR2: SQVTM, ANQGSEA. CDR3 loop: CSVDRWLAGVIYEQYF. CDR3 coding DNA: TGCAGCGTTGATAGATGGCTAGCGGGGGTTATCTACGAGCAGTACTTC.

This clonotype showed up just a few times. The chain recombines TRBV4-3 with TRBJ2-5, with D tentatively TRBD1 or TRBD2 (5 bases each). V was clipped by 3 bases and J by 0 bases, with 8 bases between them. Germline V gene sequence: CDR1 LGHNA, CDR2 YSLEER. CDR3 length: 14 amino acids. This CDR3 reads CASSHGANQETQYF. CDR3 sequence (DNA): TGCGCCAGCAGCCACGGGGCGAACCAAGAGACCCAGTACTTC.

The chain recombines TRBV5-4 with TRBJ1-1; D remains ambiguous. Germline CDR1 reads SGHNT; CDR2 reads YYREEE (reference sequence). Trimming removed 1 base from V and 6 bases from J, with 13 bases in between. The CDR3 is 14 amino acids. The CDR3 bases are TGTGCCAGCAGCTTGATTGACCGGGAGGCTGAAGCTTTCTTT. Protein sequence: CASSLIDREAEAFF.

The chain joins TRBV28 to TRBJ2-1; no firm D call. Trimming removed 6 bases from V and 2 bases from J, with 17 bases in between. CDR1 and CDR2 (germline): MDHEN, SYDVKM. The CDR3 is 16 amino acids. DNA for the CDR3: TGTGCCAGCAGCATCGTGGCGGTTACCACCTACAATGAGCAGTTCTTC. Translating it yields CASSIVAVTTYNEQFF.

The rearrangement links TRBV7-6 to TRBJ2-7; 10 bases align to TRBD1. Per the germline V gene, CDR1 is SGHVS and CDR2 is FNYEAQ. The V and J ends lost 6 bases and 5 bases, in that order; junction bases with no gene match: 4. The CDR3 contains 13 residues. The DNA of the CDR3 is TGTGCCAGCAGGCCGGGACAGGGGAACGAGCAGTACTTC. It yields the protein CASRPGQGNEQYF.

The CDR3 coding sequence is TGTGCCAGCAGCTTAGACCCACCGACAGGGTTTGGAGAGACCCAGTACTTC. It yields the protein CASSLDPPTGFGETQYF. This chain joins TRBV11-2 and TRBJ2-5; TRBD1 matches at 7 bases. Germline V gene sequence: CDR1 SGHAT, CDR2 FQNNGV. The CDR3 extends over 17 amino acids. The V segment lost 0 bases and the J segment 4 bases; nucleotides outside the gene matches: 11.

This clonotype was counted a few times. The chain links TRBV4-3 to TRBJ2-5; a weak D match, TRBD2 (5 bases). The germline V and J ends were trimmed by 4 bases and 2 bases, with 8 bases remaining between them. CDR1 and CDR2 (germline): LGHNA, YSLEER. The CDR3 has 13 amino acids. CDR3 residues: CASSRELQETQYF. As DNA, the CDR3 is TGCGCCAGCAGCCGGGAGCTACAAGAGACCCAGTACTTC.

Ten or more counts support this clonotype. The chain employs TRBV28 and TRBJ2-5; D unresolved. Deletions cut 1 base from V and 1 base from J, with 4 bases between. This CDR3 has 13 amino acids. Looked up from germline, CDR1 is MDHEN and CDR2 is SYDVKM. CDR3 residues: CASSLFLQETQYF. The CDR3 coding sequence is TGTGCCAGCAGTTTATTCCTCCAAGAGACCCAGTACTTC.

In this sample, this clonotype turned up a few times. The chain couples TRBV6-2 or TRBV6-3 to TRBJ2-7; D could derive from TRBD1 or TRBD2 (5 bases each). Germline-derived CDR1 and CDR2 are MNHEY and SVGEGT. Between the trimmed V and J ends, which lost 7 bases and 4 bases, there was a span of 11 bases. The CDR3 totals 12 residues. The CDR3 protein is CASKGDPYEQYF. The DNA of the CDR3 is TGTGCCAGCAAAGGGGACCCATACGAGCAGTACTTC.

The V call is TRBV6-5, the J call TRBJ1-6, with a possible D match to TRBD1 (5 bases). Germline V gene lookup returns CDR1 MNHEY and CDR2 SVGAGI. The V end was cut by 0 bases, the J end by 10 bases, with 22 bases between. The CDR3 spans 18 residues. The CDR3 protein is CASSYSSTSGEGGSPLHF. The CDR3 DNA sequence: TGTGCCAGCAGTTACTCGAGCACTTCGGGGGAGGGAGGCTCACCCCTCCACTTT.

This clonotype was observed a handful of times. The chain employs TRBV4-1 and TRBJ2-7; D is uncertain. The CDR3 loop spans 14 amino acids. Trimming shortened V by 4 bases and J by 0 bases, and 10 bases separated the two germline ends. Germline V lookup: CDR1 MGHRA, CDR2 YSYEKL. DNA for the CDR3: TGCGCCAGCAGCCCGACTGGGAACTCCTACGAGCAGTACTTC. Translation: CASSPTGNSYEQYF.

There are a few counts of this clonotype. The rearrangement links TRBV7-2 to TRBJ2-2; 9 bases map to TRBD2. Germline V gives CDR1 SGHTA, CDR2 FQGNSA. V shed 2 bases, J shed 6 bases, and the junction held 13 bases outside the gene matches. CDR3 length equals 18 residues. CDR3 nucleotide sequence: TGTGCCAGCAGCTTAAGGCTAGCGGGAAGGGTTTCAGCCGGGGAGCTGTTTTTT. This codes for CASSLRLAGRVSAGELFF.

The chain uses TRBV28 and TRBJ2-2; a weak D match, TRBD1 (5 bases). Germline V gene sequence: CDR1 MDHEN, CDR2 SYDVKM. This CDR3 is built from 15 residues. The V and J ends lost 5 bases and 7 bases respectively, with 17 bases between them. The CDR3 spells CASSLEGVKYGELFF. The DNA for the CDR3 is TGTGCCAGCAGTCTGGAAGGGGTCAAGTACGGGGAGCTGTTTTTT.

This clonotype was observed a handful of times. The chain is built from TRBV7-9 and TRBJ1-2; TRBD1 might be the D (6 bases). There are 14 residues in the CDR3. The ends were cut back, 5 bases at V and 5 bases at J, with 15 bases in the middle. Germline lookup yields CDR1 SEHNR and CDR2 FQNEAQ (reference sequence). DNA for the CDR3: TGTGCCAGCAGCCCAGGGGCCAGACTATATGGCTACACCTTC. This gives the protein CASSPGARLYGYTF.

This clonotype was observed at least ten times. The chain links TRBV29-1 to TRBJ2-5; no reliable D call. This CDR3 spans 10 amino acids. The V end lost 6 bases, the J end lost 3 bases, and 5 bases lay between the germline ends. Germline V CDR1 and CDR2: SQVTM, ANQGSEA. The CDR3 sequence is CSVRKETQYF. In DNA, the CDR3 is TGCAGCGTAAGGAAAGAGACCCAGTACTTC. Together with reference TRBV29-1 and TRBJ2-5, the CDR3 gives the full variable domain: SAVISQKPSRDICQRGTSLTIQCQVDSQVTMMFWYRQQPGQSLTLIATANQGSEATYESGFVIDKFPISRPNLTFSTLTVSNMSPEDSSIYLCSVRKETQYFGPGTRLLVL.

In this sample, this clonotype turned up a few times. The chain combines TRBV5-1 with TRBJ1-2, with a weak D call TRBD1 (6 bases). The CDR3 is made up of 13 amino acids. CDR1 is SGHRS and CDR2 is YFSETQ in the germline V gene. V lost 5 bases, J lost 6 bases, and 14 bases lay in between. The CDR3 DNA is TGCGCCAGCAGTTCCGGGACAAGAGATGGCTACACCTTC. Translating it yields CASSSGTRDGYTF.

This sequence joins TRBV20-1 and TRBJ1-5; D is uncertain. CDR1 and CDR2 (germline): DFQATT, SNEGSKA (reference sequence). V was shortened by 7 bases and J by 2 bases, with 18 bases between the two germline ends. CDR3 length equals 15 residues. This chain's CDR3 is CSVRRIGVGNQPQHF. DNA of the CDR3: TGCAGTGTTAGGAGGATCGGGGTGGGCAATCAGCCCCAGCATTTT.

The sample holds a few counts of this clonotype. This chain joins TRBV20-1 and TRBJ1-5; 7 bases agree with TRBD1. The junction had 6 bases not matched to a gene; V was cut back by 4 bases and J by 0 bases. CDR3 length equals 15 residues. Germline CDR1 reads DFQATT; CDR2 reads SNEGSKA (reference sequence). The CDR3 nucleotides read TGCAGTGCTATGGGACAGACTTATAGCAATCAGCCCCAGCATTTT. Protein: CSAMGQTYSNQPQHF.

This clonotype came up a few times. The J gene is TRBJ2-7, the V gene TRBV28; 7 bases map to TRBD1. With 4 bases clipped from V and 2 bases from J, the junction kept 8 bases outside the gene matches. The CDR3 spans 15 residues. CDR1 and CDR2 (germline): MDHEN, SYDVKM. The CDR3 protein is CASSSQGEPPYEQYF. The CDR3 DNA is TGTGCCAGCAGTTCCCAGGGGGAGCCTCCCTACGAGCAGTACTTC. Full variable domain (outside the CDR3, taken from reference TRBV28 and TRBJ2-7): DVKVTQSSRYLVKRTGEKVFLECVQDMDHENMFWYRQDPGLGLRLIYFSYDVKMKEKGDIPEGYSVSREKKERFSLILESASTNQTSMYLCASSSQGEPPYEQYFGPGTRLTVT.

Details on this clonotype: This may be a read error, as it is one base from a much larger clone. The V call is TRBV29-1, the J call TRBJ2-3; TRBD2 aligns across 8 bases. There are 16 residues in the CDR3. Germline CDR1 reads SQVTM; CDR2 reads ANQGSEA. CDR3 nucleotide sequence: TGCGGCGTGTCATCCCCAGGGAGCGGGAGATCAGATACGCAGTATTTT. Its translation: CGVSSPGSGRSDTQYF.

This clonotype was counted a few times. V is TRBV29-1 and J is TRBJ2-7; 10 positions agree with TRBD2. Germline loops: CDR1 SQVTM, CDR2 ANQGSEA. CDR3 length: 15 amino acids. J gave up 0 bases and V 1 base, and 3 bases lay outside the gene matches. The CDR3 nucleotides read TGCAGCGTTGAAGGGCGGACTAGCGGCTCCTACGAGCAGTACTTC. Translation gives CSVEGRTSGSYEQYF.